This T cell receptor (beta chain) came from a study of T cells in Graves' hyperthyroidism and ophthalmopathy. Study at large: Before treatment of any kind, peripheral blood was taken at initial diagnosis.

PBMCs stemmed from about 9.7 ml fresh peripheral blood. The V gene's germline CDR1 is MNHNS and CDR2 SASEGT. Between the trimmed V and J ends, which lost 6 bases and 4 bases, there was a span of 6 bases. This CDR3 has 12 residues. Authors of the study amplified TCR beta CDR3 regions from RNA transcripts. HTBI primers were the set used in a first-round RT-PCR of the TCR CDR3. TCRdb re-called the multiplex PCR reads with MiXCR, one entry per CDR3 protein. The profile shows roughly 420,000 distinct CDR3 sequences, 15% to 18% of them singletons. Source material: blood. This chain joins TRBV6-1 and TRBJ2-2, with D uncertain. This TCR was recovered from a woman aged 18-29 years with Graves' hyperthyroidism. CDR3 region: CASRPGTGELFF. The CDR3 bases are TGTGCCAGCAGACCCGGCACCGGGGAGCTGTTTTTT.